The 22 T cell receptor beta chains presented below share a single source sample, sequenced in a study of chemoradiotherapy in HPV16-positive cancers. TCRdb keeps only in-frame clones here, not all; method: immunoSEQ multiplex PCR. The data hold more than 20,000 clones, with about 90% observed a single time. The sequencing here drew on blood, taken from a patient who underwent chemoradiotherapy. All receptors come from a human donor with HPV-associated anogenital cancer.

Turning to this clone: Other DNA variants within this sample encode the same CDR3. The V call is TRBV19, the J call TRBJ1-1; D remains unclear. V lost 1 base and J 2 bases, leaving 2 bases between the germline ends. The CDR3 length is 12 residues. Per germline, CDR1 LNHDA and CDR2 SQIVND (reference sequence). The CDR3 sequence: CASSIGNTEAFF. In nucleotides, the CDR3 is TGTGCCAGTAGTATAGGTAACACTGAAGCTTTCTTT.

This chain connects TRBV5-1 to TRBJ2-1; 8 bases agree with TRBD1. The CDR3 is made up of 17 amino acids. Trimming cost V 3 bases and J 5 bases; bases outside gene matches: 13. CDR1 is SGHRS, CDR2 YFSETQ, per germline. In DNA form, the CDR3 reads TGCGCCAGCAGCTCGTTCAGGGGGCCTAGATACAACAATGAGCAGTTCTTC. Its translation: CASSSFRGPRYNNEQFF. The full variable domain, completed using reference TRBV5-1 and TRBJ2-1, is KAGVTQTPRYLIKTRGQQVTLSCSPISGHRSVSWYQQTPGQGLQFLFEYFSETQRNKGNFPGRFSGRQFSNSRSEMNVSTLELGDSALYLCASSSFRGPRYNNEQFFGPGTRLTVL.

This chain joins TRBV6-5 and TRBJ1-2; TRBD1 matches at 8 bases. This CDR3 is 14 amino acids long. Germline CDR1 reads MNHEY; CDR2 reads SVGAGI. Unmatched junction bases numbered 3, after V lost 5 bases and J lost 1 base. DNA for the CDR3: TGTGCCAGCAGTCGTGACAGGGGTAACTATGGCTACACCTTC. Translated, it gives CASSRDRGNYGYTF.

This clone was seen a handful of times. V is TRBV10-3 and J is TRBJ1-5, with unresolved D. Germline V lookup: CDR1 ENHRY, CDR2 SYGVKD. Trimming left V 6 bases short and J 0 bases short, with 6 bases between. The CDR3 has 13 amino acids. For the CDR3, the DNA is TGTGCCATCAGCCCTGATAGCAATCAGCCCCAGCATTTT. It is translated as CAISPDSNQPQHF.

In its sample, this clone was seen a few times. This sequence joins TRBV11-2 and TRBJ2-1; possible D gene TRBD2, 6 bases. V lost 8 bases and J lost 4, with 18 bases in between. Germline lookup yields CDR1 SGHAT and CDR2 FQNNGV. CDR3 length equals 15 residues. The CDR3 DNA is TGTGCCAGCGCCCCGTCCTTAGCGGTTTACAATGAGCAGTTCTTC. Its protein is CASAPSLAVYNEQFF.

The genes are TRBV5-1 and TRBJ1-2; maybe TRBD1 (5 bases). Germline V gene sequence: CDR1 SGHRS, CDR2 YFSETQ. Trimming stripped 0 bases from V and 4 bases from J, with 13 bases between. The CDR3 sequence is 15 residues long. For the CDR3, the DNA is TGCGCCAGCAGCTTGGATGGGACGCCGCCCTATGGCTACACCTTC. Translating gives CASSLDGTPPYGYTF.

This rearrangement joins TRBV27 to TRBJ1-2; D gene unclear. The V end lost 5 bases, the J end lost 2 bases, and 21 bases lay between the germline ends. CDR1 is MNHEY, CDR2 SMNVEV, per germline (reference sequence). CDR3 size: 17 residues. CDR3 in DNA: TGTGCCAGCAGTCCCACGGGAGAGGGCCCGCTCAACTATGGCTACACCTTC. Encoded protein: CASSPTGEGPLNYGYTF.

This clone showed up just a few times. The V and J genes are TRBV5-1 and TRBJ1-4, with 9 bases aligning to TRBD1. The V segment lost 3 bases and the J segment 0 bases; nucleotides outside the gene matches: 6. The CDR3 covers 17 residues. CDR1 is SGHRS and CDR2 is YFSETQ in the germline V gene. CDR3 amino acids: CASSSNGQGTTNEKLFF. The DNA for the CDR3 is TGCGCCAGCAGCTCAAATGGACAGGGGACAACTAATGAAAAACTGTTTTTT.

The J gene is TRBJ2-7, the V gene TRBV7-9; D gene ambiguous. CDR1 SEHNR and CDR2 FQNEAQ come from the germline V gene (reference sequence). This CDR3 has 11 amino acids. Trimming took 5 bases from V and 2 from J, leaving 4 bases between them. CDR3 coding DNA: TGTGCCAGCAGCCCAACCTACGAGCAGTACTTC. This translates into CASSPTYEQYF.

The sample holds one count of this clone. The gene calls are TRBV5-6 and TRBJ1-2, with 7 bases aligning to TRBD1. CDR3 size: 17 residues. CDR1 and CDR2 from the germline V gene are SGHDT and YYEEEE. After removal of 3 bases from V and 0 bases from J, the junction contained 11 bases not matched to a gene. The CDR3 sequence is CASSWGPGQTANYGYTF. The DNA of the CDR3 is TGTGCCAGCAGCTGGGGTCCGGGACAGACTGCTAACTATGGCTACACCTTC.

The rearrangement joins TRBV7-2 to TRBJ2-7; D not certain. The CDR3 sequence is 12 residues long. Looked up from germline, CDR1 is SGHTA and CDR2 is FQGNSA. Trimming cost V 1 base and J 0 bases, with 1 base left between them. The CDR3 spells CASSLVSYEQYF. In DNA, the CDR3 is TGTGCCAGCAGCTTAGTCTCCTACGAGCAGTACTTC.

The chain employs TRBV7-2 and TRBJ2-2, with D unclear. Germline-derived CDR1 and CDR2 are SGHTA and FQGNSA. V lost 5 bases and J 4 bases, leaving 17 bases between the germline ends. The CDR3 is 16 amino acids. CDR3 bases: TGTGCCAGCAGCCCTAGGCTGGGTGCTGGCACCGGGGAGCTGTTTTTT. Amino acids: CASSPRLGAGTGELFF.

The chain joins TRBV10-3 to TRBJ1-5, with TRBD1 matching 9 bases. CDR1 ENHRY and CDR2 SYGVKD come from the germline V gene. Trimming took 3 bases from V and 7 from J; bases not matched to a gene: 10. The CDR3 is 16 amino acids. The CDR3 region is CAISELGGTGNQPQHF. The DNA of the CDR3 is TGTGCCATCAGTGAATTGGGGGGGACAGGGAACCAGCCCCAGCATTTT.

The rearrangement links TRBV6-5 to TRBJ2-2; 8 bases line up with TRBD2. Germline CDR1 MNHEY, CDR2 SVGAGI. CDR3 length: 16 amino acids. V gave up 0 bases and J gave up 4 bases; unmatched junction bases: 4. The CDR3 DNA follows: TGTGCCAGCAGTTACTCGCGTCTAGCGGGCACCGGGGAGCTGTTTTTT. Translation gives CASSYSRLAGTGELFF.

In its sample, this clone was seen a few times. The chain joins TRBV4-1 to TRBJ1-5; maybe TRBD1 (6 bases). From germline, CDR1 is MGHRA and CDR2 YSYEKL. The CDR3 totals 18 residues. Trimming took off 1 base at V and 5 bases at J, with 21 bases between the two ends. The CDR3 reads CASSQVGRQARGYQPQHF. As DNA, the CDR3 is TGCGCCAGCAGCCAAGTGGGACGACAGGCGCGAGGGTATCAGCCCCAGCATTTT.

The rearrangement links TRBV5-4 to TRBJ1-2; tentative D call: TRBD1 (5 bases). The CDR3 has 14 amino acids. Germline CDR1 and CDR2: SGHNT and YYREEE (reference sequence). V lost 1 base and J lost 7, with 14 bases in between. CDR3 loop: CASSLRGAQGGYTF. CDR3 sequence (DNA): TGTGCCAGCAGCTTGAGAGGGGCTCAAGGTGGCTACACCTTC.

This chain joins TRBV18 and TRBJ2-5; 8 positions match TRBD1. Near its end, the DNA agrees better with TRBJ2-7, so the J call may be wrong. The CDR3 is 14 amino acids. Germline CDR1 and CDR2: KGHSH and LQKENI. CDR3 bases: TGTGCCAGCTCACCAAGAGGACAGGGATACGAGCAGTACTTC. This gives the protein CASSPRGQGYEQYF.

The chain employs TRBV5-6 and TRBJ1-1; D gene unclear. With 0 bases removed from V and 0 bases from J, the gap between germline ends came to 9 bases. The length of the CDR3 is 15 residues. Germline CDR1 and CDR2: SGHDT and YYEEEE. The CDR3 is CASSLVRELNTEAFF. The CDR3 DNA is TGTGCCAGCAGCTTGGTTCGGGAATTGAACACTGAAGCTTTCTTT.

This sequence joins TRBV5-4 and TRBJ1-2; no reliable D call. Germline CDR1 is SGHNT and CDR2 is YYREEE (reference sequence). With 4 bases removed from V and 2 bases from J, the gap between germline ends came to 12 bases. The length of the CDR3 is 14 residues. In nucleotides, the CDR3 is TGTGCCAGCAGCCCCACGAACCACAACTATGGCTACACCTTC. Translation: CASSPTNHNYGYTF.

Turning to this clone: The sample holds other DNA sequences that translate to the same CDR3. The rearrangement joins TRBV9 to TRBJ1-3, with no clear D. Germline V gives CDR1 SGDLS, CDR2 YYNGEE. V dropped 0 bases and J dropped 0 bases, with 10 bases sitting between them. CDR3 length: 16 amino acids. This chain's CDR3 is CASSVDRPSSGNTIYF. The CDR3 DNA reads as TGTGCCAGCAGCGTAGATCGCCCCAGCTCTGGAAACACCATATATTTT.

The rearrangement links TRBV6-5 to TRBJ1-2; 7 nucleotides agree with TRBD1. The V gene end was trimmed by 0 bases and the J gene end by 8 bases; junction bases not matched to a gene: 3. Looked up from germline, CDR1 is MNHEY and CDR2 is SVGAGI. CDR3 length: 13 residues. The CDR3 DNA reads TGTGCCAGCAGTTACTCAGGGGGCGGGGGCTACACCTTC. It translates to CASSYSGGGGYTF.

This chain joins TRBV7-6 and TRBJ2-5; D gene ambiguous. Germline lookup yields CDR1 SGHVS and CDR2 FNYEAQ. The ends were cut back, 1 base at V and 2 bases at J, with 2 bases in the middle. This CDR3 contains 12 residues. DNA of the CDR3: TGTGCCAGCAGCTTAGGACAAGAGACCCAGTACTTC. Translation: CASSLGQETQYF.